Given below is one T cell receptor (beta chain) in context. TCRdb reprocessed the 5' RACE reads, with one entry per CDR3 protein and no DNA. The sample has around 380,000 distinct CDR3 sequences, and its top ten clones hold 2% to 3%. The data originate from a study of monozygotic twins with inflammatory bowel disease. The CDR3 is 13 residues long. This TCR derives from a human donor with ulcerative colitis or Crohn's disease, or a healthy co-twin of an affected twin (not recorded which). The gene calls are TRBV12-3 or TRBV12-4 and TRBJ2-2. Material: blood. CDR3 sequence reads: CASSFVATGELFF.